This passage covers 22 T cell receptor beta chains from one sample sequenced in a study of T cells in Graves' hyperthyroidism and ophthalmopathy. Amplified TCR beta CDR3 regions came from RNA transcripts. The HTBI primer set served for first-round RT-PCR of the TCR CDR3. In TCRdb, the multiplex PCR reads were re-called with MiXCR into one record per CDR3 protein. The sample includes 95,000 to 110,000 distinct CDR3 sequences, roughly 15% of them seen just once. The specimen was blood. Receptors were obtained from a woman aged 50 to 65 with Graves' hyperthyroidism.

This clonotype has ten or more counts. In DNA, the CDR3 is TGTGCCAGCTCACAAGAAGGGACAGGTGGCTACACCTTC. Its protein is CASSQEGTGGYTF. The chain links TRBV18 to TRBJ1-2; TRBD1 aligns across 8 bases. The CDR3 consists of 13 residues. Germline CDR1 and CDR2: KGHSH and LQKENI. The trim removed 4 bases at V and 7 bases at J, leaving 5 bases unmatched. Full variable domain (remainder filled in from reference TRBV18 and TRBJ1-2): NAGVMQNPRHLVRRRGQEARLRCSPMKGHSHVYWYRQLPEEGLKFMVYLQKENIIDESGMPKERFSAEFPKEGPSILRIQQVVRGDSAAYFCASSQEGTGGYTFGSGTRLTVV.

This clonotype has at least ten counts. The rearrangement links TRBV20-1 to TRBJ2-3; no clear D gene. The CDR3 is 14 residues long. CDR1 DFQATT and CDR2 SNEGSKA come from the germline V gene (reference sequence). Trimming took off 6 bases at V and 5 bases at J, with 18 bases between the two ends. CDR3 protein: CSAPREGVVDTQYF. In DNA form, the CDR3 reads TGCAGTGCACCCCGCGAAGGAGTTGTAGATACGCAGTATTTT.

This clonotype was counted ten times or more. The CDR3 DNA reads TGCGCCAGCAGTGAGTCGGACAGCTCGCCCTACAATGAGCAGTTCTTC. Protein: CASSESDSSPYNEQFF. The chain recombines TRBV10-1 with TRBJ2-1; TRBD1 is a possible D gene (6 bases). The CDR3 length is 16 residues. Germline-derived CDR1 and CDR2 are WNHNN and SYGVQD (reference sequence). V lost 0 bases to trimming and J lost 2 bases, with 11 bases between them.

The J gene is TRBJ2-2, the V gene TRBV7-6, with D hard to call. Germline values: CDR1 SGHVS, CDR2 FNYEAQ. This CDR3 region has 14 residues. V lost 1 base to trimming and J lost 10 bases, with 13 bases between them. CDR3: CASSLVPPPEELFF. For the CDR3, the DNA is TGTGCCAGCAGCTTAGTACCCCCCCCGGAGGAGCTGTTTTTT. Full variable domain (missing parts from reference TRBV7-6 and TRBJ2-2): GAGVSQSPRYKVTKRGQDVALRCDPISGHVSLYWYRQALGQGPEFLTYFNYEAQQDKSGLPNDRFSAERPEGSISTLTIQRTEQRDSAMYRCASSLVPPPEELFFGEGSRLTVL.

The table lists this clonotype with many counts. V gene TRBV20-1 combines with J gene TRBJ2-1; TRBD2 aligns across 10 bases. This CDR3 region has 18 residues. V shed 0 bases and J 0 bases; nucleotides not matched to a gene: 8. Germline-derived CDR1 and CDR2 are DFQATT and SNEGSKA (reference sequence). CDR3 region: CSARDRASGRSSYNEQFF. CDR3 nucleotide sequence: TGCAGTGCTAGAGATAGGGCTAGCGGGAGAAGCTCCTACAATGAGCAGTTCTTC.

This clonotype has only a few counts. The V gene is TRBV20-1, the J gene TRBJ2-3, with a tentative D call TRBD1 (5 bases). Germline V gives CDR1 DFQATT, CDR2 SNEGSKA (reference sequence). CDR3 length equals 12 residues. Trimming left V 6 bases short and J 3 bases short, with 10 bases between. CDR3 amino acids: CSAPDITDTQYF. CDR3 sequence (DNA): TGCAGTGCGCCGGACATAACAGATACGCAGTATTTT.

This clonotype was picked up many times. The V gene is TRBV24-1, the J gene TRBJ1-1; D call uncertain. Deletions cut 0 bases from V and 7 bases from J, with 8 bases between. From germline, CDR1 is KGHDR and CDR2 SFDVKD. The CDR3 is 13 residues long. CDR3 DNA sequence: TGTGCCACCAGTGATTTGTGGACTGGTGAAGCTTTCTTT. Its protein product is CATSDLWTGEAFF.

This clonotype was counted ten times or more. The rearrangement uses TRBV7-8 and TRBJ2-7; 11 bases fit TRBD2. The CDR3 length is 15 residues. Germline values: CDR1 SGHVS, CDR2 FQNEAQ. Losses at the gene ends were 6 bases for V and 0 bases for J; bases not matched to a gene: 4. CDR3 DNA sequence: TGTGCCAGCAGTGTCCTAGCGGGAGGCTCCTACGAGCAGTACTTC. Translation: CASSVLAGGSYEQYF.

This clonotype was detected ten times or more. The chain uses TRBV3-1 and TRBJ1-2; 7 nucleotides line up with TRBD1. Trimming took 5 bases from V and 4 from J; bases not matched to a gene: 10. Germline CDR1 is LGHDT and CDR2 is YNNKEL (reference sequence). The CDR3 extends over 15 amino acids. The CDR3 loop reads CASSSRTGSLYGYTF. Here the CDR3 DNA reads TGTGCCAGCAGCTCCCGGACAGGCTCCCTCTATGGCTACACCTTC.

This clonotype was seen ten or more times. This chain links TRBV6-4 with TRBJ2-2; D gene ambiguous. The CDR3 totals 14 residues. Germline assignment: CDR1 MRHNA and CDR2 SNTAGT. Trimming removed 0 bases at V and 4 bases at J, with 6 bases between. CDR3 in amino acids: CASSDSEFTGELFF. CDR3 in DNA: TGTGCCAGCAGTGACTCGGAGTTCACCGGGGAGCTGTTTTTT.

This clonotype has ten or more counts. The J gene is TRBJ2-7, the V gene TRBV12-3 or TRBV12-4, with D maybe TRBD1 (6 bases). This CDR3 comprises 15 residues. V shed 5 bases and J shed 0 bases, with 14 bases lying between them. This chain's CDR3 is CASSSRRDTSYEQYF. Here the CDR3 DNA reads TGTGCCAGCAGTAGCCGCCGGGACACCTCCTACGAGCAGTACTTC.

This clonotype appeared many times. The CDR3 coding sequence is TGTGCCAGCAGCGGGGGGTTAGCGGGAGTCCCCAGCGAGCAGTACTTC. Translated: CASSGGLAGVPSEQYF. The J gene is TRBJ2-7, the V gene TRBV5-8; the match to TRBD2 covers 9 bases. This CDR3 contains 16 residues. In germline, CDR1 is SGHTS, CDR2 YDEGEE. The V and J ends lost 4 bases and 6 bases, in that order; junction bases with no gene match: 14.

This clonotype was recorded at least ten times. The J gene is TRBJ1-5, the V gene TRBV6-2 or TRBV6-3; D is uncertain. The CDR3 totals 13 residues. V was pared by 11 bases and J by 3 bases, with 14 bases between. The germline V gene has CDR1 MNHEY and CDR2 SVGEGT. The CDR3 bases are TGTGCCCTAGGCGAGGACCTCAATCAGCCCCAGCATTTT. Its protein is CALGEDLNQPQHF.

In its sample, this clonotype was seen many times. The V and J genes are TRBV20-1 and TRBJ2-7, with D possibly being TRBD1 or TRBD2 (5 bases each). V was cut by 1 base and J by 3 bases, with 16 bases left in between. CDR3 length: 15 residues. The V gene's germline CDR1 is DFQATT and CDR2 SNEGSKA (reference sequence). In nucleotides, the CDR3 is TGCAGTGCTAGAGGCCCCCAGGGAGCGGTCTACGAGCAGTACTTC. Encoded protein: CSARGPQGAVYEQYF.

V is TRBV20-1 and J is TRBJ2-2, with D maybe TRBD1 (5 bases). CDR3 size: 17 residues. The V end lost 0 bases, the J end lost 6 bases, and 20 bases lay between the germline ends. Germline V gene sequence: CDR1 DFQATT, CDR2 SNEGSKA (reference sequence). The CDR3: CSARDEGLAGLPGELFF. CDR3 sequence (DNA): TGCAGTGCTAGAGATGAAGGTCTCGCAGGGTTGCCCGGGGAGCTGTTTTTT.

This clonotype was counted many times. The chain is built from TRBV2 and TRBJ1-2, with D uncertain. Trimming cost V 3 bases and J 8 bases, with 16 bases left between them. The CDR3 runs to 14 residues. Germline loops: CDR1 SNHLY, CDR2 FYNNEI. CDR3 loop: CASSEIGVRRGYTF. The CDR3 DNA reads TGTGCCAGCAGTGAGATTGGGGTTCGTAGGGGCTACACCTTC.

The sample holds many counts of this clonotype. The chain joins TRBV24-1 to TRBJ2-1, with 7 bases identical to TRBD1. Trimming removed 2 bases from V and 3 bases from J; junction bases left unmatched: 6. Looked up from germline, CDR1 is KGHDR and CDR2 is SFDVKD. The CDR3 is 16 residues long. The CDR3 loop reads CATSDWDRTDYNEQFF. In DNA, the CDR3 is TGTGCCACCAGTGATTGGGACAGAACAGACTACAATGAGCAGTTCTTC.

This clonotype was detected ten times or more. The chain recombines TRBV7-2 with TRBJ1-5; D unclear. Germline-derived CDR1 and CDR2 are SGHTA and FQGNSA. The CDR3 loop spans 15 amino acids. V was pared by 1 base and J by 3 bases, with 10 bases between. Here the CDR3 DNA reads TGTGCCAGCAGCTTAGGTTTTTCCCCCAATCAGCCCCAGCATTTT. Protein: CASSLGFSPNQPQHF.

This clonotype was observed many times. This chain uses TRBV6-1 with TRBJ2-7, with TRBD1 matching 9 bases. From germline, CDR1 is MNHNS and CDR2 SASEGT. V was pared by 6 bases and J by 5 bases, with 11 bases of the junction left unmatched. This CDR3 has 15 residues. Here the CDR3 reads CASRAIYRGPNEQYF. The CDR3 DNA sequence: TGTGCCAGCAGAGCCATTTACAGGGGGCCAAACGAGCAGTACTTC.

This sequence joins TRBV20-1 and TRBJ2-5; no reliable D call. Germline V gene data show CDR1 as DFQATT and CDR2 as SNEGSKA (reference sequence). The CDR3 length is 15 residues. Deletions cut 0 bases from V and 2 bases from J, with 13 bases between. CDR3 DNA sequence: TGCAGTGCTAGAGATCGGGCTAGAACACAAGAGACCCAGTACTTC. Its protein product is CSARDRARTQETQYF.

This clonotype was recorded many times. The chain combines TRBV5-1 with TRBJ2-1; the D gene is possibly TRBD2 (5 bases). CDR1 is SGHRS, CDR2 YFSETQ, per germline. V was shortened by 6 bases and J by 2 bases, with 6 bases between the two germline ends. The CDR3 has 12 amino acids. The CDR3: CASKAAYNEQFF. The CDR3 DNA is TGCGCCAGCAAAGCGGCCTACAATGAGCAGTTCTTC.

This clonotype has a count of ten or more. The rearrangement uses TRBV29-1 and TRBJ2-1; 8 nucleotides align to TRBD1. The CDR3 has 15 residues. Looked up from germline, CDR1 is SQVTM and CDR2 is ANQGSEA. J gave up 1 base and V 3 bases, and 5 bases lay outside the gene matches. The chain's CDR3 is CSVDRQGISYNEQFF. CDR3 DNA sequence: TGCAGCGTTGATCGACAGGGGATATCCTACAATGAGCAGTTCTTC.